The 16 T cell receptor beta chains below all came from one sample that was sequenced in a study of blood T cell repertoires in COVID-19. Assay used: immunoSEQ multiplex PCR; TCRdb lists only in-frame clones, some missing. The table includes under 300,000 clones, 85% to 90% detected once. The material sequenced was PBMCs or T cells enriched from blood (not recorded which). These TCRs come from a woman aged 60-75 years who had recovered from COVID-19.

This chain's CDR3 is CASTLSGTNTGELFF. Here the CDR3 DNA reads TGTGCCAGCACGCTATCGGGGACGAACACCGGGGAGCTGTTTTTT. The genes are TRBV5-4 and TRBJ2-2; a weak D match, TRBD2 (5 bases). CDR1 SGHNT and CDR2 YYREEE come from the germline V gene (reference sequence). The CDR3 covers 15 residues. Trimming removed 6 bases from V and 0 bases from J, with 12 bases in between.

This chain joins TRBV6-5 and TRBJ1-2; the match to TRBD1 covers 10 bases. The germline V gene encodes CDR1 MNHEY and CDR2 SVGAGI. The length of the CDR3 is 15 residues. With 1 base clipped from V and 2 bases from J, the junction kept 1 base outside the gene matches. The CDR3, as DNA: TGTGCCAGCAGTTACTGGGGACAGGGGAACTATGGCTACACCTTC. It yields the protein CASSYWGQGNYGYTF.

This rearrangement joins TRBV18 to TRBJ1-2; 8 bases agree with TRBD1. V lost 5 bases and J lost 0; bases outside the gene matches: 11. CDR3 length equals 17 residues. Germline V gene lookup returns CDR1 KGHSH and CDR2 LQKENI. Here the CDR3 reads CASSSTGATRTNYGYTF. The CDR3 region has the DNA TGTGCCAGCTCATCGACAGGGGCCACGAGAACTAACTATGGCTACACCTTC.

The chain is built from TRBV20-1 and TRBJ1-3; unclear D gene. The V gene's germline CDR1 is DFQATT and CDR2 SNEGSKA (reference sequence). The length of the CDR3 is 13 residues. The ends were cut back, 3 bases at V and 2 bases at J, with 8 bases in the middle. The CDR3 loop reads CSASDGAGNTIYF. The CDR3 DNA follows: TGCAGTGCTAGTGACGGTGCTGGAAACACCATATATTTT.

The rearrangement joins TRBV30 to TRBJ1-1; a weak D match, TRBD1 (5 bases). The CDR3 extends over 13 amino acids. The V and J ends lost 3 bases and 7 bases respectively, with 15 bases between them. Germline CDR1 reads GTSNPN; CDR2 reads SVGIG (reference sequence). Written as DNA, the CDR3 is TGTGCCTGGAGGGACCAGGGATGGGGTGAAGCTTTCTTT. Its translation: CAWRDQGWGEAFF.

This rearrangement joins TRBV15 to TRBJ1-2; weak D call: TRBD1 (5 bases). With 1 base removed from V and 4 bases from J, the gap between germline ends came to 10 bases. The CDR3 consists of 14 residues. Germline V gene data show CDR1 as LNHNV and CDR2 as YYDKDF (reference sequence). CDR3 bases: TGTGCCACCAGCAGAGCTCAGGGAAGCTATGGCTACACCTTC. Translated, it gives CATSRAQGSYGYTF.

The chain is built from TRBV28 and TRBJ2-7; the match to TRBD2 covers 10 bases. This CDR3 contains 13 residues. Looked up from germline, CDR1 is MDHEN and CDR2 is SYDVKM. The junction had 4 bases not matched to a gene; V was cut back by 11 bases and J by 0 bases. CDR3 region: CAGASGSSYEQYF. CDR3 DNA sequence: TGTGCCGGCGCTAGCGGGAGCTCCTACGAGCAGTACTTC.

The CDR3 region has the DNA TGTGCCAGCAGCACCGGACAGAATAATTCACCCCTCCACTTT. Its protein product is CASSTGQNNSPLHF. This chain joins TRBV5-6 and TRBJ1-6; D may be TRBD1 (6 bases). Germline CDR1 SGHDT, CDR2 YYEEEE. V lost 4 bases and J 5 bases, leaving 10 bases between the germline ends. The CDR3 sequence is 14 residues long.

This rearrangement joins TRBV19 to TRBJ1-3; D gene unclear. V lost 2 bases and J lost 0, with 11 bases in between. Germline lookup yields CDR1 LNHDA and CDR2 SQIVND (reference sequence). CDR3 length: 16 amino acids. CDR3 sequence reads: CASSIRLGSSGNTIYF. Written as DNA, the CDR3 is TGTGCCAGTAGTATACGGCTCGGGAGCTCTGGAAACACCATATATTTT. Together with reference TRBV19 and TRBJ1-3, the CDR3 gives the full variable domain: DGGITQSPKYLFRKEGQNVTLSCEQNLNHDAMYWYRQDPGQGLRLIYYSQIVNDFQKGDIAEGYSVSREKKESFPLTVTSAQKNPTAFYLCASSIRLGSSGNTIYFGEGSWLTVV.

V gene TRBV18 combines with J gene TRBJ2-5; TRBD2 might be the D (5 bases). Germline V lookup: CDR1 KGHSH, CDR2 LQKENI. The V and J ends lost 0 bases and 5 bases respectively, with 7 bases between them. The CDR3 length is 13 residues. CDR3 DNA: TGTGCCAGCTCACCACCGACGGGGGAGACCCAGTACTTC. This codes for CASSPPTGETQYF.

The gene calls are TRBV3-1 (or the pseudogene TRBV3-2) and TRBJ2-1; TRBD2 agrees at 9 bases. This CDR3 has 16 amino acids. Trimming removed 0 bases from V and 4 bases from J; junction bases left unmatched: 4. The germline V gene encodes CDR1 LGHDT and CDR2 YNNKEL (reference sequence). The CDR3 DNA follows: TGTGCCAGCAGCCAAGATCCGACTAGCGGATACAATGAGCAGTTCTTC. Encoded protein: CASSQDPTSGYNEQFF.

The rearrangement joins TRBV5-4 to TRBJ1-3; D perhaps matches TRBD1 (5 bases). The ends were cut back, 7 bases at V and 6 bases at J, with 20 bases in the middle. Germline values: CDR1 SGHNT, CDR2 YYREEE (reference sequence). The CDR3 length is 15 residues. The CDR3 DNA sequence: TGTGCCAGCTCCACGAGGGCTGCGGGGACAAACACCATATATTTT. Protein: CASSTRAAGTNTIYF.

The chain carries TRBV5-1 and TRBJ2-5, with 10 bases aligning to TRBD1. The trim removed 4 bases at V and 5 bases at J, leaving 5 bases unmatched. The CDR3 spans 14 residues. CDR1 SGHRS and CDR2 YFSETQ come from the germline V gene. As DNA, the CDR3 is TGCGCCAGCAGCAGGAGGACAGGGGGTGAGACCCAGTACTTC. It is translated as CASSRRTGGETQYF.

The gene calls are TRBV24-1 and TRBJ1-2; D perhaps matches TRBD1 (6 bases). V lost 4 bases, J lost 4 bases, and 15 bases lay in between. CDR1 and CDR2 (germline): KGHDR, SFDVKD. This CDR3 spans 15 amino acids. CDR3 protein: CATSDPSGGGYGYTF. The CDR3 nucleotides read TGTGCCACCAGTGACCCCTCGGGGGGCGGCTATGGCTACACCTTC.

This chain uses TRBV5-6 with TRBJ1-1; D perhaps matches TRBD1 (5 bases). The length of the CDR3 is 14 residues. V was trimmed by 3 bases and J by 0 bases, leaving 9 bases between them. CDR1 is SGHDT, CDR2 YYEEEE, per germline. The CDR3 sequence is CASSSLTVNTEAFF. CDR3 nucleotide sequence: TGTGCCAGCAGCTCGTTGACAGTGAACACTGAAGCTTTCTTT.

V and J are TRBV24-1 and TRBJ2-1; D is undetermined. The CDR3 runs to 13 residues. V gave up 6 bases and J gave up 5 bases, with 10 bases separating them. CDR1 is KGHDR, CDR2 SFDVKD, per germline. In DNA form, the CDR3 reads TGTGCCACCAGTAGAGGCCCTAACAATGAGCAGTTCTTC. It specifies CATSRGPNNEQFF.